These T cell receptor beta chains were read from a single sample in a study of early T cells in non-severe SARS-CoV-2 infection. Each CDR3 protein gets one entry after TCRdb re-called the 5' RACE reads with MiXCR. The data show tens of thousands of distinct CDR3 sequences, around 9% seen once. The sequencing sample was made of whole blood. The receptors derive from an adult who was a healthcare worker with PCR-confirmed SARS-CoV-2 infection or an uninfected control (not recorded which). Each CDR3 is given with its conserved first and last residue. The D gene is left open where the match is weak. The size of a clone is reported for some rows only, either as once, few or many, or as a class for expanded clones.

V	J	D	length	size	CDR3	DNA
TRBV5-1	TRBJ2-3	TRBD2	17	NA	CASSLPVAGGAADTQYF	TGCGCCAGCAGCTTGCCTGTAGCGGGGGGGGCGGCAGATACGCAGTATTTT
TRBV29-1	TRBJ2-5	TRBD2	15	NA	CSVGGLAGGKETQYF	TGCAGCGTTGGAGGACTAGCGGGGGGGAAAGAGACCCAGTACTTC
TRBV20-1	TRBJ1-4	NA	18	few	CSARLLGPLVATNEKLFF	TGCAGTGCTAGACTTCTGGGACCGCTAGTTGCAACTAATGAAAAACTGTTTTTT
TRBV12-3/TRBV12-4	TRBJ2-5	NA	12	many	CASSNRGQTQYF	TGTGCCAGCAGCAATCGGGGTCAGACCCAGTACTTC
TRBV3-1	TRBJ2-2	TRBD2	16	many	CASSLPSGGITGELFF	TGTGCCAGCAGCCTCCCTTCCGGGGGGATCACCGGGGAGCTGTTTTTT
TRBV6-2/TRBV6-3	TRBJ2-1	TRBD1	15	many	CASSYGTASYNEQFF	TGTGCCAGCAGTTACGGGACAGCCTCCTACAATGAGCAGTTCTTC
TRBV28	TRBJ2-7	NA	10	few	CATQTYEQYF	TGTGCCACCCAGACGTACGAGCAGTACTTC
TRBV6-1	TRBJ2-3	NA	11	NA	CASTGRDTQYF	TGTGCCAGCACGGGGAGGGATACGCAGTATTTT
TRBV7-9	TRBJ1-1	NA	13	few	CASSLIGLSEAFF	TGTGCCAGCAGCTTAATTGGGTTGAGTGAAGCTTTCTTT
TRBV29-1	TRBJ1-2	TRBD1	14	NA	CSVERGARGLGYTF	TGCAGCGTTGAACGGGGAGCGAGGGGGCTAGGCTACACCTTC
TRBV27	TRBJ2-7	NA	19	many	CASSSRVAAGVGSRGEQYF	TGTGCCAGCAGTTCTAGAGTTGCGGCGGGCGTTGGGTCGCGTGGCGAGCAGTACTTC
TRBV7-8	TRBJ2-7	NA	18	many	CASSLALPVAALLGEQYF	TGTGCCAGCAGCTTAGCGCTTCCCGTAGCCGCCCTTCTAGGGGAGCAGTACTTC
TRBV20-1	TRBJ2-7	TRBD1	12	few	CSAKWTGNEQYF	TGCAGTGCTAAATGGACAGGGAACGAGCAGTACTTC
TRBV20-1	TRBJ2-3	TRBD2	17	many	CSARDAGRAGATSTQYF	TGCAGTGCTAGAGATGCCGGCCGAGCGGGGGCAACGAGTACGCAGTATTTT
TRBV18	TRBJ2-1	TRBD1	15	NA	CASSDDRGGYNEQFF	TGTGCCAGCTCAGACGACAGGGGAGGATACAATGAGCAGTTCTTC
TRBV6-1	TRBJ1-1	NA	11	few	CASSRGTEAFF	TGTGCCAGCAGTAGGGGAACTGAAGCTTTCTTT
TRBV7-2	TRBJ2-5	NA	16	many	CASSGPPLQVQETQYF	TGTGCCAGCAGCGGGCCTCCATTACAGGTCCAAGAGACCCAGTACTTC
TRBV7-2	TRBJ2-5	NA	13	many	CASSRRRQETQYF	TGTGCCAGCAGCCGACGGCGGCAAGAGACCCAGTACTTC
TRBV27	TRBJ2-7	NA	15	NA	CASTPLRQENYEQYF	TGTGCCAGCACCCCGCTTAGACAGGAAAACTACGAGCAGTACTTC
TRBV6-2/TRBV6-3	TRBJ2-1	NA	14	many	CASSSGTPYNEQFF	TGTGCCAGCAGTTCCGGGACACCCTACAATGAGCAGTTCTTC
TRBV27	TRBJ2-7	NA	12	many	CASREQGSEQYF	TGTGCCAGCAGGGAACAGGGCTCCGAGCAGTACTTC
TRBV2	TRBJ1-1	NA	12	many	CASESAHTEAFF	TGTGCCAGCGAGTCGGCGCACACTGAAGCTTTCTTT
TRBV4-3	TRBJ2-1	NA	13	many	CASSPIARGRQFF	TGCGCCAGCAGCCCCATCGCGAGGGGTAGGCAGTTCTTC
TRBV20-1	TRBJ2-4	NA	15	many	CSARESRDSKNIQYF	TGCAGTGCTAGAGAATCCAGGGATTCCAAAAACATTCAGTACTTC
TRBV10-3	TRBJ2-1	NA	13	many	CAIRTDPTHEQFF	TGTGCCATCAGGACGGACCCTACCCATGAGCAGTTCTTC
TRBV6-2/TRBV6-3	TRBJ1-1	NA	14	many	CASSYRGATTEAFF	TGTGCCAGCAGTTACAGGGGGGCGACCACTGAAGCTTTCTTT
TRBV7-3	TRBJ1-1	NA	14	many	CASSLSQGSTEAFF	TGTGCCAGCAGCTTAAGTCAGGGGAGCACTGAAGCTTTCTTT
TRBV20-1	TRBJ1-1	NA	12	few	CSAPWDNTEAFF	TGCAGTGCCCCGTGGGATAACACTGAAGCTTTCTTT
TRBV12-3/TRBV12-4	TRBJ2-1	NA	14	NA	CASSLDRNRMGQFF	TGTGCCAGCAGTTTAGACAGGAACCGTATGGGGCAGTTCTTC
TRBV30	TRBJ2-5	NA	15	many	CAWSSYGGPQETQYF	TGTGCCTGGAGTTCCTACGGGGGGCCCCAAGAGACCCAGTACTTC
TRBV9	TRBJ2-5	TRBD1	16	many	CASSVAVGQGRETQYF	TGTGCCAGCAGCGTAGCTGTTGGACAGGGGAGAGAGACCCAGTACTTC
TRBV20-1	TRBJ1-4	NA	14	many	CSARPGPANEKLFF	TGCAGTGCTCGACCGGGACCGGCTAATGAAAAACTGTTTTTT
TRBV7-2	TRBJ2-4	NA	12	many	CASTLGNNIQYF	TGTGCCAGCACCTTGGGGAACAACATTCAGTACTTC